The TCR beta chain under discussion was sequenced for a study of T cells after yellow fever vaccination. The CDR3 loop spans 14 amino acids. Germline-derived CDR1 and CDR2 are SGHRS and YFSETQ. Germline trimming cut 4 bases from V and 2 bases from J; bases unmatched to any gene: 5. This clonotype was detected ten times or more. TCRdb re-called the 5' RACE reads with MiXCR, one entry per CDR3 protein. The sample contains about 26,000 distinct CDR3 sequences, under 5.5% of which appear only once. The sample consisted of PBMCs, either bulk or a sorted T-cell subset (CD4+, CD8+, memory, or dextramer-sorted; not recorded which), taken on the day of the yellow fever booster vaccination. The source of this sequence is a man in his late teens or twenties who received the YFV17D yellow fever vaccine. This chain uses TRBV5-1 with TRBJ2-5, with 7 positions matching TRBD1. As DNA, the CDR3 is TGCGCCAGCAGCCTGGCGACAGGGCAAGAGACCCAGTACTTC. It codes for CASSLATGQETQYF.